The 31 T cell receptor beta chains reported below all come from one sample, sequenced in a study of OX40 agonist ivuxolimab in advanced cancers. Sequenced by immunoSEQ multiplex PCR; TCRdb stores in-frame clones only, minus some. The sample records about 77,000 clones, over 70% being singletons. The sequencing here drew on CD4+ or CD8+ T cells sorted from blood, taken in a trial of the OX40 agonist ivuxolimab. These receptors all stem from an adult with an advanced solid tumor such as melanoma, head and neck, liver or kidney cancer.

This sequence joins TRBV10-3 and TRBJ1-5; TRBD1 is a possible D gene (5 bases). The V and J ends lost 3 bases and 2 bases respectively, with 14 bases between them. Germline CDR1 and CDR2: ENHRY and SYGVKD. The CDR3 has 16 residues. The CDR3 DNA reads TGTGCCATCAGTGACCCGGTAGGAGGGGGCAATCAGCCCCAGCATTTT. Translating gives CAISDPVGGGNQPQHF.

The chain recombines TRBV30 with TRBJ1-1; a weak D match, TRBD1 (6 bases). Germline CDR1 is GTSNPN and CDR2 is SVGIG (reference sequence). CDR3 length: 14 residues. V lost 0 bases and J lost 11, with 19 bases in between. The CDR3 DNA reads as TGTGCCTGGAGTGTGTCGGGGGGCGCAGGAAGGGCTTTCTTT. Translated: CAWSVSGGAGRAFF.

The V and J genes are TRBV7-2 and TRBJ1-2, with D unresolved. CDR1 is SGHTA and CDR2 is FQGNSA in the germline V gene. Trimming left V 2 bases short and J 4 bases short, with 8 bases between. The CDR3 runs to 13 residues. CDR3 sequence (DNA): TGTGCCAGCAGCTTACAGGTTATCTATGGCTACACCTTC. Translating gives CASSLQVIYGYTF. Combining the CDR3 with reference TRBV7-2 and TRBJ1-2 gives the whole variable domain GAGVSQSPSNKVTEKGKDVELRCDPISGHTALYWYRQSLGQGLEFLIYFQGNSAPDKSGLPSDRFSAERTGGSVSTLTIQRTQQEDSAVYLCASSLQVIYGYTFGSGTRLTVV.

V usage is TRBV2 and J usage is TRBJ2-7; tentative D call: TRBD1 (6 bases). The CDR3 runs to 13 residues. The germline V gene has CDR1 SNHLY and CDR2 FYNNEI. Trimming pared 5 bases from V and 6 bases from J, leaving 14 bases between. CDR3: CASSPGQFVEQYF. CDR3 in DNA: TGTGCCAGCAGTCCCGGACAGTTTGTCGAGCAGTACTTC.

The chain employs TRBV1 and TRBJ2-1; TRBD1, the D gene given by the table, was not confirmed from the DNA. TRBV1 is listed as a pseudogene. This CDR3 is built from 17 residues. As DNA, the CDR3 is TGCACCAGCAGCCAAGCTTCTTGGGCAGGGCTTAGGAATGAGCAGTTCTTC. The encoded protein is CTSSQASWAGLRNEQFF.

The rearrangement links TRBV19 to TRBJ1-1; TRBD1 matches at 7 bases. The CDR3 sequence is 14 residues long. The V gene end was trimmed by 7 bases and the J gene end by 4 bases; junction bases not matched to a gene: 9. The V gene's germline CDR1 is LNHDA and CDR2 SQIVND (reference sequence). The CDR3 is CASITPGQITEAFF. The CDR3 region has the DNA TGTGCCAGTATCACGCCGGGACAGATCACTGAAGCTTTCTTT.

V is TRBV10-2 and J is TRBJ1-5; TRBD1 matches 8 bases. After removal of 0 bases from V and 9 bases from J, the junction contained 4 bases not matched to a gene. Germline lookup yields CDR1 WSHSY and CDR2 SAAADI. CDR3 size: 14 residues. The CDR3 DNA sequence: TGCGCCAGCAGTGAGTCGGCAGGGACAGGGCCCCAGCATTTT. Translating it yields CASSESAGTGPQHF.

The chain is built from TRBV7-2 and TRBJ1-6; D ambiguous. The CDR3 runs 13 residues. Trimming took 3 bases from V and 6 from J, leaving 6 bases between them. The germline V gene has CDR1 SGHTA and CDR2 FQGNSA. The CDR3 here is CASSFATNSPLHF. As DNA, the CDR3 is TGTGCCAGCAGCTTCGCTACTAATTCACCCCTCCACTTT.

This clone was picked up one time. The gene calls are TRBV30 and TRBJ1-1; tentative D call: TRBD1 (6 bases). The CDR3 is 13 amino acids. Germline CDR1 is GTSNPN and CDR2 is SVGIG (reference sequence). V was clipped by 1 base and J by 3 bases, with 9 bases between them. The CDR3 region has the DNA TGTGCCTGGAGTGCGGACAGCCACACTGAAGCTTTCTTT. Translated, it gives CAWSADSHTEAFF. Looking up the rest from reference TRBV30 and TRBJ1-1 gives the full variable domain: SQTIHQWPATLVQPVGSPLSLECTVEGTSNPNLYWYRQAAGRGLQLLFYSVGIGQISSEVPQNLSASRPQDRQFILSSKKLLLSDSGFYLCAWSADSHTEAFFGQGTRLTVV.

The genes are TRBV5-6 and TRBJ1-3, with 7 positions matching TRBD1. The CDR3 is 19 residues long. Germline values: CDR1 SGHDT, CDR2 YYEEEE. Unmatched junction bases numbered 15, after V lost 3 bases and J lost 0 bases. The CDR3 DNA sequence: TGTGCCAGCAGCTCCCAGGGGGTTGGGACGGTAGCCTCTGGAAACACCATATATTTT. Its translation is CASSSQGVGTVASGNTIYF.

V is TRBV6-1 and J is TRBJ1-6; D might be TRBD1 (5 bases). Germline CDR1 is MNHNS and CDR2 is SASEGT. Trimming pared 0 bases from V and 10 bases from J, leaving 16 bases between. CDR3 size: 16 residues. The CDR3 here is CASSEAVGELRSPLHF. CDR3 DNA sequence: TGTGCCAGCAGTGAAGCCGTGGGGGAGCTACGCTCACCCCTCCACTTT.

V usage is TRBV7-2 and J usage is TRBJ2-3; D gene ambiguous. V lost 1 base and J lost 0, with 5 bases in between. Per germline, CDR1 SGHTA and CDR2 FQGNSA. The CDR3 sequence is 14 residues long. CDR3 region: CASSLGPSTDTQYF. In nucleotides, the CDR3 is TGTGCCAGCAGCTTAGGCCCGAGCACAGATACGCAGTATTTT.

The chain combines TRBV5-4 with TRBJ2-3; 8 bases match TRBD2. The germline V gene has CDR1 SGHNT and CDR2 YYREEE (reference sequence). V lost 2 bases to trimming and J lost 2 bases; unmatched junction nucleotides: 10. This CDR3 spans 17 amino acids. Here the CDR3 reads CASSFFLRGGLTDTQYF. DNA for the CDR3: TGTGCCAGCAGCTTCTTTCTTCGGGGGGGTCTCACAGATACGCAGTATTTT.

The DNA for the CDR3 is TGCGCCAGCAGCAGCGGGACAGGAGGACAAGAGACCCAGTACTTC. Translated: CASSSGTGGQETQYF. This chain joins TRBV5-1 and TRBJ2-5, with D possibly matching TRBD1 (8 bases). The V gene lost 4 bases and the J gene lost 2 bases, with 15 bases spanning the gap. The germline V gene encodes CDR1 SGHRS and CDR2 YFSETQ. This CDR3 has 15 residues.

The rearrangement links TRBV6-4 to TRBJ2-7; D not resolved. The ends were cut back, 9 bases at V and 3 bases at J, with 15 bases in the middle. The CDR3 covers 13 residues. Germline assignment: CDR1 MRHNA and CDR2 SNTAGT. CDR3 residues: CARPVRSLYEQYF. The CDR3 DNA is TGTGCCAGGCCCGTCCGGTCCCTCTACGAGCAGTACTTC.

The CDR3 spells CASSMGGRGPFYGYTF. DNA of the CDR3: TGTGCCAGTAGTATGGGGGGCAGGGGGCCCTTCTATGGCTACACCTTC. This chain connects TRBV19 to TRBJ1-2; 8 positions match TRBD1. CDR1 and CDR2 (germline): LNHDA, SQIVND (reference sequence). CDR3 length: 16 residues. V shed 3 bases, J shed 4 bases, and the junction held 10 bases outside the gene matches.

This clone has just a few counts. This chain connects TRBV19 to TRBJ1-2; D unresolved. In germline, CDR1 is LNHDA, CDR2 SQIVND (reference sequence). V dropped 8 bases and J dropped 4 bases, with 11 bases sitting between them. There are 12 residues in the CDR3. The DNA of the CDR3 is TGTGCCAGTTCAAGGCAGACCTATGGCTACACCTTC. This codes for CASSRQTYGYTF.

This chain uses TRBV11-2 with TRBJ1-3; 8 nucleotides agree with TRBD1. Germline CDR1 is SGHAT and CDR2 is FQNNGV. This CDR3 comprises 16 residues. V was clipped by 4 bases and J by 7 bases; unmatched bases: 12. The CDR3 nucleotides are TGTGCCAGCAGCTCCCGCCGGACAGGGAGCGTCAACACCATATATTTT. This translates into CASSSRRTGSVNTIYF.

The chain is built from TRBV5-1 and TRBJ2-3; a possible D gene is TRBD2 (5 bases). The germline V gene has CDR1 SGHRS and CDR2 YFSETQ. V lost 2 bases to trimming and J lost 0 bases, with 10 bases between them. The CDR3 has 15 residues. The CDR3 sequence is CASSLAGLSTDTQYF. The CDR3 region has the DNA TGCGCCAGCAGCTTAGCTGGACTGAGCACAGATACGCAGTATTTT.

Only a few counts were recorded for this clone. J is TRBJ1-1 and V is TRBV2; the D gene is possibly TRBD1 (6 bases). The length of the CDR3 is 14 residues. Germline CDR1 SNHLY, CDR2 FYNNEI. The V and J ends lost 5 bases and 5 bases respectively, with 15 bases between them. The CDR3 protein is CASSTDRSVTEAFF. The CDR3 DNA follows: TGTGCCAGCAGTACCGACAGGAGTGTGACTGAAGCTTTCTTT.

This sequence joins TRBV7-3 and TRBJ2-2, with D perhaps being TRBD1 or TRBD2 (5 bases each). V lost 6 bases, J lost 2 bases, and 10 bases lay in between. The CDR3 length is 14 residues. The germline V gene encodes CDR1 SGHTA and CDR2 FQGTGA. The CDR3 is CASRGRDNTGELFF. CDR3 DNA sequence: TGTGCCAGCAGGGGACGGGACAACACCGGGGAGCTGTTTTTT.

The CDR3 reads CASSPTIGSYNEQFF. CDR3 DNA: TGTGCCAGCAGCCCGACTATCGGCTCCTACAATGAGCAGTTCTTC. The chain recombines TRBV7-9 with TRBJ2-1; maybe TRBD2 (5 bases). Per germline, CDR1 SEHNR and CDR2 FQNEAQ (reference sequence). The CDR3 loop spans 15 amino acids. The germline V and J ends were trimmed by 5 bases and 0 bases, with 11 bases remaining between them.

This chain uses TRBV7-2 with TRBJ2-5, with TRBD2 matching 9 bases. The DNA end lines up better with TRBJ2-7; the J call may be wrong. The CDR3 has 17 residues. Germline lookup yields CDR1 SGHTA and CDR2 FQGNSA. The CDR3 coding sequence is TGTGCCAGCAGCCCCCGAGGAGCGGGGGGTCCTTCCTACGAGCAGTACTTC. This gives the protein CASSPRGAGGPSYEQYF.

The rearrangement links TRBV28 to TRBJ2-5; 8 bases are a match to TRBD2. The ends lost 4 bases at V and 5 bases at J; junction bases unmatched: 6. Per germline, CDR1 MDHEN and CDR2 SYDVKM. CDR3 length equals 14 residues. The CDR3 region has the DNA TGTGCCAGCAGTTCATATACGGGGGGGGAGACCCAGTACTTC. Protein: CASSSYTGGETQYF.

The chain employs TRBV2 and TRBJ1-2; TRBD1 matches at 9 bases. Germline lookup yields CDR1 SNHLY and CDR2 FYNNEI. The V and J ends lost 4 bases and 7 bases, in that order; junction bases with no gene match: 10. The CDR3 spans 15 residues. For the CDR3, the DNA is TGTGCCAGCAGTGGAACCCGGGACAGGGCCGGTGGCTACACCTTC. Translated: CASSGTRDRAGGYTF.

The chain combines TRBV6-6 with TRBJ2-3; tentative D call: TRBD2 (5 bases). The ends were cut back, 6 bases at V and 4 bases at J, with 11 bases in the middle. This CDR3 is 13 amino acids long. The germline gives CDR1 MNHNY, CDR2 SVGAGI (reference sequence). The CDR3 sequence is CASSNEGADTQYF. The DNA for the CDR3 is TGTGCCAGCAGCAACGAGGGAGCAGATACGCAGTATTTT.

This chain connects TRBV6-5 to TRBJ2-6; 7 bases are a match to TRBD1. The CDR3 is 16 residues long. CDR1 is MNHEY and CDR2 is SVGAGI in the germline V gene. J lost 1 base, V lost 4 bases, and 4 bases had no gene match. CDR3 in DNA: TGTGCCAGCAGTTCCGGGACAGCGTCTGGGGCCAACGTCCTGACTTTC. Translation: CASSSGTASGANVLTF.

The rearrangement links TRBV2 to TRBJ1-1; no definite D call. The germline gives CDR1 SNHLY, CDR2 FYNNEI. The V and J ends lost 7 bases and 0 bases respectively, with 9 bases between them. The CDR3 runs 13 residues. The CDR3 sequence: CASKVSMNTEAFF. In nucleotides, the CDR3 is TGTGCCAGCAAGGTGAGCATGAACACTGAAGCTTTCTTT. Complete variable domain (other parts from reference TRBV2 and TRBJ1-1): EPEVTQTPSHQVTQMGQEVILRCVPISNHLYFYWYRQILGQKVEFLVSFYNNEISEKSEIFDDQFSVERPDGSNFTLKIRSTKLEDSAMYFCASKVSMNTEAFFGQGTRLTVV.

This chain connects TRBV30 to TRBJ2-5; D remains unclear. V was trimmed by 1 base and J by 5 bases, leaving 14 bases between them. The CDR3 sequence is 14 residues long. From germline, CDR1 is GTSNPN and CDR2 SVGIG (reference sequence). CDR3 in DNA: TGTGCCTGGAGTGGTGGCGTGGGCCAGGAGACCCAGTACTTC. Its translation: CAWSGGVGQETQYF.

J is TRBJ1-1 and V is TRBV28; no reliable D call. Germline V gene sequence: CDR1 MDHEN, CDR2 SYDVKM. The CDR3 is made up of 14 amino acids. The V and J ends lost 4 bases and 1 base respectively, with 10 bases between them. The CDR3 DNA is TGTGCCAGCAGTTCTTTTGGGGAGAACACTGAAGCTTTCTTT. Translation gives CASSSFGENTEAFF.

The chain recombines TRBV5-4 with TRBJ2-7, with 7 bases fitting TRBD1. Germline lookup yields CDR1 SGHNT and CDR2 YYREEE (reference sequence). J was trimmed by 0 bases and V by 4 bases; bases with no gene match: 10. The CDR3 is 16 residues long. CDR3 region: CASSAGVAGGSYEQYF. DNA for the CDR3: TGTGCCAGCAGCGCTGGGGTGGCAGGGGGCTCCTACGAGCAGTACTTC.